These 3 T cell receptor beta chains were all obtained from the same sample, sequenced in a study of cytomegalovirus exposure and HLA in healthy donors. The PCR had 60 Vbeta and 13 Jbeta primers. The assay was immunoSEQ multiplex PCR, and TCRdb's table has in-frame clones only and misses some. The data contain 150,000 to 160,000 clones, over 65% of them singletons. Sequenced input: PBMCs. These receptors were collected from a man under 40 in good health and CMV-seronegative.

The CDR3 region is CASSEALPGLEGYTF. CDR3 sequence (DNA): TGTGCCAGCAGTGAAGCGCTTCCGGGGTTAGAGGGCTACACCTTC. The rearrangement links TRBV2 to TRBJ1-2; D is ambiguous. Germline V CDR1 and CDR2: SNHLY, FYNNEI. The CDR3 contains 15 residues. Trimming pared 0 bases from V and 8 bases from J, leaving 16 bases between.

The CDR3 protein is CASSPIPPTSGGKETQYF. CDR3 coding DNA: TGCGCCAGCAGCCCGATACCCCCGACTAGCGGGGGTAAAGAGACCCAGTACTTC. V gene TRBV4-1 combines with J gene TRBJ2-5, with TRBD2 identical over 12 bases. Per the germline V gene, CDR1 is MGHRA and CDR2 is YSYEKL. This CDR3 spans 18 amino acids. The V gene end was trimmed by 4 bases and the J gene end by 3 bases; junction bases not matched to a gene: 12.

The chain couples TRBV6-1 to TRBJ2-5; TRBD2 matches at 7 bases. Germline CDR1 is MNHNS and CDR2 is SASEGT. With 2 bases clipped from V and 1 base from J, the junction kept 4 bases outside the gene matches. The CDR3 totals 15 residues. The DNA for the CDR3 is TGTGCCAGCAGTGAAACTAGCGCTACCCAAGAGACCCAGTACTTC. Its translation: CASSETSATQETQYF.